The 14 T cell receptor beta chains below were found in one sample sequenced in a study of T cell clones after liver transplantation (dated by TCRdb to the late 2010s). Libraries came from the immunoSEQ multiplex PCR assay. This is the immuneACCESS table as TCRdb keeps it, with only in-frame sequences that have V and J called. A part of the clones is gone; compared with another copy, unresolved V genes explain less than half, and the rest is unexplained. Present in this sample are 31,000 or so clones, over 85% of which were seen just once. Around 26% of the sample belongs to the ten largest clones. The source material was CD8+ T cells from blood, sampled 12 months after liver transplant. The receptors derive from a human patient who received a liver transplant. In patients who had a transplant, some T cells may come from the graft donor.

The rearrangement uses TRBV13 and TRBJ2-3, with 7 bases matching TRBD2. Germline V CDR1 and CDR2: PRHDT, FYEKMQ (reference sequence). With V trimmed by 4 bases and J by 1 base, 14 bases remained unmatched. The CDR3 sequence is 18 residues long. The CDR3 region has the DNA TGTGCCAGCAGCTCACGTTCGGGACTACCTAATCGCACAGATACGCAGTATTTT. Protein sequence: CASSSRSGLPNRTDTQYF. The full variable domain, rest sourced from reference TRBV13 and TRBJ2-3, is AAGVIQSPRHLIKEKRETATLKCYPIPRHDTVYWYQQGPGQDPQFLISFYEKMQSDKGSIPDRFSAQQFSDYHSELNMSSLELGDSALYFCASSSRSGLPNRTDTQYFGPGTRLTVL.

V gene TRBV5-4 combines with J gene TRBJ2-5; no reliable D call. V gave up 0 bases and J gave up 3 bases, with 6 bases separating them. Germline V gene sequence: CDR1 SGHNT, CDR2 YYREEE (reference sequence). The CDR3 covers 13 residues. The CDR3 region is CASSLEGKETQYF. CDR3 nucleotide sequence: TGTGCCAGCAGCTTGGAAGGGAAAGAGACCCAGTACTTC.

The chain employs TRBV19 and TRBJ2-7, with 9 bases lining up with TRBD2. CDR3 size: 16 residues. Per germline, CDR1 LNHDA and CDR2 SQIVND (reference sequence). Germline trimming cut 1 base from V and 3 bases from J; bases unmatched to any gene: 7. The CDR3: CASSIVAGDLGYEQYF. CDR3 nucleotide sequence: TGTGCCAGTAGTATAGTAGCGGGAGACCTAGGCTACGAGCAGTACTTC.

This clone was picked up one time. V gene TRBV6-5 combines with J gene TRBJ2-1; 7 positions match TRBD2. The V gene's germline CDR1 is MNHEY and CDR2 SVGAGI. The CDR3 is 16 amino acids. Germline trimming cut 2 bases from V and 0 bases from J; bases unmatched to any gene: 4. The CDR3 sequence: CASSYVAGSSYNEQFF. The CDR3 DNA is TGTGCCAGCAGTTACGTAGCGGGCAGCTCCTACAATGAGCAGTTCTTC.

CDR3: CASSGLAGPDEQFF. The CDR3 DNA sequence: TGTGCCAGCAGCGGATTAGCGGGGCCGGATGAGCAGTTCTTC. The chain uses TRBV9 and TRBJ2-1, with 8 bases aligning to TRBD2. Losses at the gene ends were 3 bases for V and 8 bases for J; bases not matched to a gene: 7. The CDR3 is 14 residues long. Germline CDR1 reads SGDLS; CDR2 reads YYNGEE.

The chain couples TRBV7-8 to TRBJ2-5; no clear D. The J call is in doubt because the DNA end fits TRBJ2-7 better. The CDR3 runs 13 residues. The germline CDR1 and CDR2 sequences are SGHVS and FQNEAQ. CDR3 coding DNA: TGTGCCAGCAGCTTAGCTGGTGATTACGAGCAGTACTTC. Encoded protein: CASSLAGDYEQYF.

This chain connects TRBV10-2 to TRBJ2-5; 7 nucleotides line up with TRBD1. The V and J ends lost 3 bases and 2 bases, in that order; junction bases with no gene match: 15. There are 18 residues in the CDR3. Germline CDR1 and CDR2: WSHSY and SAAADI. The CDR3 coding sequence is TGCGCCAGCAGTGACATTTACAGGGGACATGAACCACAAGAGACCCAGTACTTC. Protein product: CASSDIYRGHEPQETQYF.

In this sample, this clone turned up once. CDR3 loop: CASSSSGLTDTQYF. In nucleotides, the CDR3 is TGTGCCAGTAGTAGTAGCGGGCTCACAGATACGCAGTATTTT. The chain employs TRBV19 and TRBJ2-3; 7 nucleotides match TRBD2. The ends lost 4 bases at V and 2 bases at J; junction bases unmatched: 3. The germline V gene encodes CDR1 LNHDA and CDR2 SQIVND (reference sequence). The CDR3 is 14 residues long.

V is TRBV27 and J is TRBJ2-7; tentative D call: TRBD1 (5 bases). Germline lookup yields CDR1 MNHEY and CDR2 SMNVEV (reference sequence). V was trimmed by 5 bases and J by 3 bases, leaving 11 bases between them. CDR3 length: 13 amino acids. Here the CDR3 reads CASSAGHYYEQYF. CDR3 bases: TGTGCCAGCAGTGCAGGACATTACTACGAGCAGTACTTC.

V gene TRBV6-5 combines with J gene TRBJ1-4; D is ambiguous. V lost 0 bases and J lost 7, with 6 bases in between. The CDR3 runs to 13 residues. CDR1 and CDR2 from the germline V gene are MNHEY and SVGAGI. For the CDR3, the DNA is TGTGCCAGCAGTTACTCTGGCCCTGAAAAACTGTTTTTT. Translated: CASSYSGPEKLFF.

The V and J genes are TRBV4-1 and TRBJ2-5, with D maybe TRBD1 (6 bases). The CDR3 spans 17 residues. Germline V gene lookup returns CDR1 MGHRA and CDR2 YSYEKL. Trimming took 1 base from V and 1 from J, leaving 16 bases between them. The CDR3 here is CASSQGVWQQGQETQYF. The CDR3 DNA is TGCGCCAGCAGCCAAGGAGTCTGGCAACAGGGCCAAGAGACCCAGTACTTC.

V gene TRBV5-6 combines with J gene TRBJ1-3, with D possibly being TRBD1 (5 bases). This CDR3 has 16 amino acids. In germline, CDR1 is SGHDT, CDR2 YYEEEE. V lost 1 base, J lost 0 bases, and 11 bases lay in between. CDR3 sequence: CASSLKGVYSGNTIYF. CDR3 DNA: TGTGCCAGCAGCTTGAAAGGGGTCTACTCTGGAAACACCATATATTTT.

The rearrangement uses TRBV27 and TRBJ1-2, with 7 bases lining up with TRBD1. CDR3 length: 14 amino acids. Germline trimming cut 3 bases from V and 3 bases from J; bases unmatched to any gene: 4. Germline V lookup: CDR1 MNHEY, CDR2 SMNVEV (reference sequence). The CDR3 nucleotides read TGTGCCAGCAGTTTGAAGGGGGCTGACTATGGCTACACCTTC. This gives the protein CASSLKGADYGYTF.

V usage is TRBV28 and J usage is TRBJ1-5, with 7 bases aligning to TRBD1. Trimming removed 7 bases from V and 3 bases from J; junction bases left unmatched: 9. CDR3 length equals 15 residues. Germline CDR1 is MDHEN and CDR2 is SYDVKM. CDR3 protein: CASTGGQTYNQPQHF. The CDR3 DNA reads TGTGCCAGCACGGGGGGACAGACCTACAATCAGCCCCAGCATTTT.